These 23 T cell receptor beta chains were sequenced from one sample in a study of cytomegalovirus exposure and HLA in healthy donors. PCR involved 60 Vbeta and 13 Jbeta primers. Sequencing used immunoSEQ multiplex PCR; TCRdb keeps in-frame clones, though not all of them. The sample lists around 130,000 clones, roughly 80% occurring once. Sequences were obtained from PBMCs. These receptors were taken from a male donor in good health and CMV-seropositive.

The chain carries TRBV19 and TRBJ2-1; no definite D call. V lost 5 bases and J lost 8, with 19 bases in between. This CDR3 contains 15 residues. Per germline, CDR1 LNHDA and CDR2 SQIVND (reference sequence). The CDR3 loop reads CASSVFGFRNDEQFF. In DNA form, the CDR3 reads TGTGCCAGTAGTGTTTTTGGCTTTCGTAACGATGAGCAGTTCTTC.

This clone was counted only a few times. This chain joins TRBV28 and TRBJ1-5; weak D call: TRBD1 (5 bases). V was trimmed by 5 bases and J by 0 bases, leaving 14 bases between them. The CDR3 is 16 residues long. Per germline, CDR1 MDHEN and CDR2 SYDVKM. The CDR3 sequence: CASSPQGLYSNQPQHF. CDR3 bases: TGTGCCAGCAGTCCTCAGGGCCTATATAGCAATCAGCCCCAGCATTTT.

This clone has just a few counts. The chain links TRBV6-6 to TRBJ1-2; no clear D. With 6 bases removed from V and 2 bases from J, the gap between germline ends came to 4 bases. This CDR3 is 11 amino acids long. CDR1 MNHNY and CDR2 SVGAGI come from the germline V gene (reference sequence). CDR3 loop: CASRSNYGYTF. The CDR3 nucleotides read TGTGCCAGCAGGTCAAACTATGGCTACACCTTC.

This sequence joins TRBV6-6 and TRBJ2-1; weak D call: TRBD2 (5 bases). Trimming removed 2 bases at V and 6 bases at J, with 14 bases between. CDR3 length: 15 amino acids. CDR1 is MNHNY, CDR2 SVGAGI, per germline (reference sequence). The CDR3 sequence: CASSYDLASPNEQFF. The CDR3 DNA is TGTGCCAGCAGTTACGACCTAGCTTCCCCCAATGAGCAGTTCTTC.

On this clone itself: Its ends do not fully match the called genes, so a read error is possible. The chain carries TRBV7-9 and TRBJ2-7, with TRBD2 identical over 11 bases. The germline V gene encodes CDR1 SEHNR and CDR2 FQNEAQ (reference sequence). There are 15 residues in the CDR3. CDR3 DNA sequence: TGTTCCAGCAGCTCGAGACTAGCGGGGCTATACGAGCAGTACTTC. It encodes CSSSSRLAGLYEQYF.

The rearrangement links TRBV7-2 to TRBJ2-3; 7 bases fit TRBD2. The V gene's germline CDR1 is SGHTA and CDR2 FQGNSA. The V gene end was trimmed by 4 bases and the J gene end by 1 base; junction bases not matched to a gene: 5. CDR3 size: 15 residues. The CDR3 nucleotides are TGTGCCAGCAGCTCCGGGGGGTCGGGCACAGATACGCAGTATTTT. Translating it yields CASSSGGSGTDTQYF.

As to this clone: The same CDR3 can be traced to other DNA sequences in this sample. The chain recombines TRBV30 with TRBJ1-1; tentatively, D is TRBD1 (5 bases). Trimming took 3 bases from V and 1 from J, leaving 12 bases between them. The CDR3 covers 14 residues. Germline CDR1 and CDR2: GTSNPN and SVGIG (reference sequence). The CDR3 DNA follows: TGTGCCTGGAGGATGGGGCACCAGAACACTGAAGCTTTCTTT. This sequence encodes CAWRMGHQNTEAFF. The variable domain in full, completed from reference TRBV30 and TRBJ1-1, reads SQTIHQWPATLVQPVGSPLSLECTVEGTSNPNLYWYRQAAGRGLQLLFYSVGIGQISSEVPQNLSASRPQDRQFILSSKKLLLSDSGFYLCAWRMGHQNTEAFFGQGTRLTVV.

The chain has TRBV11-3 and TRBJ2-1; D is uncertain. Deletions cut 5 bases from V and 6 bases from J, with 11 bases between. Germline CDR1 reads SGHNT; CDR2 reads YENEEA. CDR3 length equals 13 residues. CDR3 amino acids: CASSPSYGNEQFF. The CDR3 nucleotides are TGTGCCAGCAGCCCCTCCTATGGCAATGAGCAGTTCTTC.

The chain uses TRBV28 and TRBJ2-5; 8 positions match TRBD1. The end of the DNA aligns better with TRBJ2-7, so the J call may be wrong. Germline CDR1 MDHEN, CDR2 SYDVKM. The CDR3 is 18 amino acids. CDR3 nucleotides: TGTGCCAGCAGAGAGCGGACAGGGCTTTTAGGCGGAAACTACGAGCAGTACTTC. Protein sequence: CASRERTGLLGGNYEQYF.

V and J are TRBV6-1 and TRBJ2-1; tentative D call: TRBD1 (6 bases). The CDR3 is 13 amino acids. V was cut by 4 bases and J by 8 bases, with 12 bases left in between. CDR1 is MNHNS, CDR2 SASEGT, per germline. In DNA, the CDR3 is TGTGCCAGCAGTGCTGAACAGGGCTATGAGCAGTTCTTC. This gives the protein CASSAEQGYEQFF.

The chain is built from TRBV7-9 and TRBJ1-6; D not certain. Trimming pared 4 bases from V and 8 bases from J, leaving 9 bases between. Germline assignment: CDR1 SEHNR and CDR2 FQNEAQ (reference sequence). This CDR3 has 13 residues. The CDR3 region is CASSSIGDSPLHF. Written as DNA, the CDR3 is TGTGCCAGCAGCTCCATCGGGGATTCACCCCTCCACTTT.

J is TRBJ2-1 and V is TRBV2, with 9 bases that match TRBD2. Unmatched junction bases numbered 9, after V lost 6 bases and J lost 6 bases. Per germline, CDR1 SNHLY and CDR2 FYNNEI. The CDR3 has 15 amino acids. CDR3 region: CASRSRLAGLNEQFF. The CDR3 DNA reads TGTGCCAGCAGGTCCCGCCTAGCGGGACTCAATGAGCAGTTCTTC. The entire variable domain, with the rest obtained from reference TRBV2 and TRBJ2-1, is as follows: EPEVTQTPSHQVTQMGQEVILRCVPISNHLYFYWYRQILGQKVEFLVSFYNNEISEKSEIFDDQFSVERPDGSNFTLKIRSTKLEDSAMYFCASRSRLAGLNEQFFGPGTRLTVL.

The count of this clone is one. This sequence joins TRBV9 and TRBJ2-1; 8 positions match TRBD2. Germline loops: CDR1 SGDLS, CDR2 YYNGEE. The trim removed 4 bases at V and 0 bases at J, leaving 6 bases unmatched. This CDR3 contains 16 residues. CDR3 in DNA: TGTGCCAGCAGCCCCTATAGCGGGGCCTCCTACAATGAGCAGTTCTTC. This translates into CASSPYSGASYNEQFF.

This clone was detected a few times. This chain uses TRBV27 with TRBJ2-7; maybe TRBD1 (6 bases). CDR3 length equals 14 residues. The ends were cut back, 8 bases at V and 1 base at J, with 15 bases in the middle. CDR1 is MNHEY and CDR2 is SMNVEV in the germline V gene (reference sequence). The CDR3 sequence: CASGQGTASYEQYF. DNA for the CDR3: TGTGCCAGCGGGCAGGGGACGGCTTCCTACGAGCAGTACTTC.

The CDR3 DNA follows: TGTGCCAGCAGTCCGGGACAGGTTAACTATGGCTACACCTTC. It codes for CASSPGQVNYGYTF. The V and J genes are TRBV6-5 and TRBJ1-2, with 8 bases fitting TRBD1. Germline V gives CDR1 MNHEY, CDR2 SVGAGI. Unmatched junction bases numbered 3, after V lost 5 bases and J lost 1 base. The CDR3 extends over 14 amino acids.

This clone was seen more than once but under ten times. The CDR3, as DNA: TGTGCCAGCAGCCAACGGAGCGGGGGGCAGTACTTC. This sequence encodes CASSQRSGGQYF. The chain carries TRBV4-2 and TRBJ2-7, with 8 nucleotides matching TRBD2. V was clipped by 2 bases and J by 9 bases; unmatched bases: 3. The CDR3 sequence is 12 residues long. Germline values: CDR1 LGHNA, CDR2 YNFKEQ.

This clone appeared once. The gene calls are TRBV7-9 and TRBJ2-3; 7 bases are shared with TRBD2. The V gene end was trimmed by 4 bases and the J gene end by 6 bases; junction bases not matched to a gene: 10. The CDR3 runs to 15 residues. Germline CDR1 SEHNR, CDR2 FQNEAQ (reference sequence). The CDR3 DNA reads TGTGCCAGCAGCTCTGGACTAGGATCCTCGGATACGCAGTATTTT. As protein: CASSSGLGSSDTQYF.

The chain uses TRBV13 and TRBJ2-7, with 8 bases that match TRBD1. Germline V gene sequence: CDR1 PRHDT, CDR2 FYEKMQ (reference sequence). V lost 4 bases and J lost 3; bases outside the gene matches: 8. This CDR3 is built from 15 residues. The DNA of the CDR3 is TGTGCCAGCAGCTCAGGGGGCCCAAGTGTCTACGAGCAGTACTTC. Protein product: CASSSGGPSVYEQYF.

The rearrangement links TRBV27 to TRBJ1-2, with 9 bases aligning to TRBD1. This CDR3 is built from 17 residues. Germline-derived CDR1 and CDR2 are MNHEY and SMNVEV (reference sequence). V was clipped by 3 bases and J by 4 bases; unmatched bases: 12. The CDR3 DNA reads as TGTGCCAGCAGTTTTTGGGGTTCGGGACAGGGAGCCTATGGCTACACCTTC. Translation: CASSFWGSGQGAYGYTF.

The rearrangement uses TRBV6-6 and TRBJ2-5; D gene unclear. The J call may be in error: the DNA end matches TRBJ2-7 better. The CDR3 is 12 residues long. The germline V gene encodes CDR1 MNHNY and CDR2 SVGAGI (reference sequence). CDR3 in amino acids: CASSLALNEQYF. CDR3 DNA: TGTGCCAGCAGCCTCGCTTTGAACGAGCAGTACTTC.

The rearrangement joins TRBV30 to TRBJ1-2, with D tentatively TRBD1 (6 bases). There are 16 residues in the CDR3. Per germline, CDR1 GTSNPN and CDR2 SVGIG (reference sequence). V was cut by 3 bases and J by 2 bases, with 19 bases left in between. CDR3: CAWSAGTRMNNYGYTF. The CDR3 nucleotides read TGTGCCTGGAGCGCCGGGACAAGGATGAACAACTATGGCTACACCTTC.

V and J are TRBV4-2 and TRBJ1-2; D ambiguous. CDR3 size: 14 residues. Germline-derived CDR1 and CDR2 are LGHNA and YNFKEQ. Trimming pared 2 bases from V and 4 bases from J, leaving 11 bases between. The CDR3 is CASSQPQLFYGYTF. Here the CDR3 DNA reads TGTGCCAGCAGCCAACCCCAATTGTTCTATGGCTACACCTTC.

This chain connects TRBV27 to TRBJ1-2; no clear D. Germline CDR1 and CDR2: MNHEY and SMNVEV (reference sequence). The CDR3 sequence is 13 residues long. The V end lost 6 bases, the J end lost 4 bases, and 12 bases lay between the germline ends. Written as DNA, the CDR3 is TGTGCCAGCAGGGCCGACATCCGCTATGGCTACACCTTC. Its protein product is CASRADIRYGYTF.